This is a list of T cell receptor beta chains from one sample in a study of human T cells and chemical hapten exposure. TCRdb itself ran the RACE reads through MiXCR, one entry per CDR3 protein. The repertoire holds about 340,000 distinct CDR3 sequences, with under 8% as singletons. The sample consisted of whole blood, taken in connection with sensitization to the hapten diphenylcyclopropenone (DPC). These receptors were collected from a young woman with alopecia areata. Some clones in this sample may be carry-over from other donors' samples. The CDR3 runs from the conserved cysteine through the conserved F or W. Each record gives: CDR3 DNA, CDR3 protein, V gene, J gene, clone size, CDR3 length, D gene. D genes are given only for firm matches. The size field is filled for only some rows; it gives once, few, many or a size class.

TGTGCCAGCAGTGTGATTCAAGAGACCCAGTACTTC	CASSVIQETQYF	TRBV25-1	TRBJ2-5	-	12	-
TGTGCCAGCAGCCCCCAAGTGCCAGGCTCAGAGGGTGAGGCTTTCTTT	CASSPQVPGSEGEAFF	TRBV7-8	TRBJ1-1	few	16	-
TGTGCCAGCAGTTCCCAAGAAAGTCAGCCCCAGCATTTT	CASSSQESQPQHF	TRBV6-2/TRBV6-3	TRBJ1-5	many	13	-
TGTGCCATCAGGGATTCGGCAGACAAGAACACTGAAGCTTTCTTT	CAIRDSADKNTEAFF	TRBV10-3	TRBJ1-1	few	15	-
TGTGCCAGCTCCCGGGACAGAATCAATGAAAAACTGTTTTTT	CASSRDRINEKLFF	TRBV18	TRBJ1-4	-	14	TRBD1
TGCAGTGCTCGCAGTGGGGCCACAGATACGCAGTATTTT	CSARSGATDTQYF	TRBV20-1	TRBJ2-3	many	13	-
TGTGCCTGCTCGGACATGCGGCTTGGCGAGCAGTACTTC	CACSDMRLGEQYF	TRBV18	TRBJ2-7	-	13	-
TGTGCCAGCAGTTTCCGGGACAGGGGTGTTGGCGATGAGCAGTTCTTC	CASSFRDRGVGDEQFF	TRBV12-3/TRBV12-4	TRBJ2-1	-	16	TRBD1
TGTGCCAGCAGCTTAAAGGGTTTAGACACGCAGTATTTT	CASSLKGLDTQYF	TRBV7-9	TRBJ2-3	many	13	-
TGTGCCAGCAGCGTGCAGGGAGTCCTCAATTCACCCCTCCACTTT	CASSVQGVLNSPLHF	TRBV9	TRBJ1-6	many	15	-
TGTGCCAGCAGTCCGACATCATCTCCCTACGAGCAGTACTTC	CASSPTSSPYEQYF	TRBV27	TRBJ2-7	few	14	-
TGTGCCAGCAGTTACACCGTGGGGGGAGGAAACACTGAAGCTTTCTTT	CASSYTVGGGNTEAFF	TRBV6-5	TRBJ1-1	-	16	-
TGTGCCAGCAGCTTAGAATCAGTAGGGGATGGCTACACCTTC	CASSLESVGDGYTF	TRBV7-2	TRBJ1-2	few	14	-
TGTGCCAGCAGCTCGACCTGGACAGGGGTATATGGCTACACCTTC	CASSSTWTGVYGYTF	TRBV12-3/TRBV12-4	TRBJ1-2	-	15	TRBD1
TGTGCCAGCAGCTTGAGGTTAAGCTTTGGCACTACAGATACGCAGTATTTT	CASSLRLSFGTTDTQYF	TRBV7-2	TRBJ2-3	few	17	-
TGTGCCAGCAGTTTAAAGGGGCTGGGACAGGGGGCGCCGAACACTGAAGCTTTCTTT	CASSLKGLGQGAPNTEAFF	TRBV12-3/TRBV12-4	TRBJ1-1	-	19	TRBD1
TGTGCCAGCAGCCCACTGGGAGGCGCTAATGAAAAACTGTTTTTT	CASSPLGGANEKLFF	TRBV7-3	TRBJ1-4	-	15	-
TGTGCCAGCAGCGGATCCGGGACAGGGGGCCAAGAGACCCAGTACTTC	CASSGSGTGGQETQYF	TRBV7-9	TRBJ2-5	-	16	TRBD1
TGCGCCAGCAGCCATTTTTATAGCGGGGCTTCTTACGAGCAGTACTTC	CASSHFYSGASYEQYF	TRBV4-3	TRBJ2-7	-	16	TRBD2
TGTGCCAGCTCACCTGAATCAGGTGAGCAGTTCTTC	CASSPESGEQFF	TRBV18	TRBJ2-1	many	12	-
TGTGCCAGCAGCTCCCCGGGACGAATAACTCTGGATGAGCAGTTCTTC	CASSSPGRITLDEQFF	TRBV7-3	TRBJ2-1	-	16	-
TGTGCCAGCAGTACCCATCAGTACAATGAGCAGTTCTTC	CASSTHQYNEQFF	TRBV27	TRBJ2-1	few	13	-
TGTGCCATCAGTGAGGGGCGAGGGGCAACGAGCACCGGGGAGCTGTTTTTT	CAISEGRGATSTGELFF	TRBV10-3	TRBJ2-2	few	17	-
TGTGCCAGCAGTGGCACCGGGACAGGGTTCGGGGAGCTGTTTTTT	CASSGTGTGFGELFF	TRBV9	TRBJ2-2	-	15	TRBD1
TGTGCCAGCAGTGCGACTAGATCAGATACGCAGTATTTT	CASSATRSDTQYF	TRBV6-4	TRBJ2-3	few	13	-
TGCAGCGTTGTCCCCACCGGGTCATCGTTCACCTTC	CSVVPTGSSFTF	TRBV29-1	TRBJ1-2	few	12	-
TGTGCCAGCAGTCCCGGTTCAGGGGGGGAGACCCAGTACTTC	CASSPGSGGETQYF	TRBV12-3/TRBV12-4	TRBJ2-5	many	14	-
TGTGCCAGCAGTGAATTGTATTACGGCCAGCCCCAGCATTTT	CASSELYYGQPQHF	TRBV2	TRBJ1-5	few	14	-
TGCAGTGCACTCGTTTCGGGGGTTTATCATGGCTACACCTTC	CSALVSGVYHGYTF	TRBV20-1	TRBJ1-2	-	14	-
TGTGCCAGCAGCTTAGACGCAGGGGACTACGAGCAGTACTTC	CASSLDAGDYEQYF	TRBV11-2	TRBJ2-7	few	14	-
TGTGCCAGCAGTTACAGGGGCGCAGGGGCCTTCTATGGCTACACCTTC	CASSYRGAGAFYGYTF	TRBV6-5	TRBJ1-2	many	16	-
TGTGCCAGCAGTTTTGTTGTTGGGGGCGGGATTGAGCAGTTCTTC	CASSFVVGGGIEQFF	TRBV28	TRBJ2-1	many	15	-
TGTGCCAGCGGTGGGGGCAATCAGCCCCAGCATTTT	CASGGGNQPQHF	TRBV12-3/TRBV12-4	TRBJ1-5	many	12	-
TGTGCCAGCAGTTACGCACAGGGGAGCGGGGAGCTGTTTTTT	CASSYAQGSGELFF	TRBV6-5	TRBJ2-2	-	14	TRBD1
TGTGCCAGCAGCTCCGGGACAGGGCCTGAAGCTTTCTTT	CASSSGTGPEAFF	TRBV7-3	TRBJ1-1	-	13	TRBD1
TGTGCCAGCAGTTCTCCCGGACGGTTGAAAAACATTCAGTACTTC	CASSSPGRLKNIQYF	TRBV28	TRBJ2-4	few	15	-
TGCGCCAGCAGCTTGGACCAGGGCACGACAGATACGCAGTATTTT	CASSLDQGTTDTQYF	TRBV5-1	TRBJ2-3	-	15	-
TGTGCCAGCAGCCAAGGTCTAGCGGGGGCGACAGATACGCAGTATTTT	CASSQGLAGATDTQYF	TRBV3-1	TRBJ2-3	many	16	TRBD2
TGTGCCAGCGAGGATGGGGGAGCCAAAAACATTCAGTACTTC	CASEDGGAKNIQYF	TRBV6-2/TRBV6-3	TRBJ2-4	many	14	-
TGTGCCAGCAGCTTGTGGGGGACAGCGAACACTGAAGCTTTCTTT	CASSLWGTANTEAFF	TRBV5-8	TRBJ1-1	few	15	TRBD1
TGTGCCAGCAGCCTTCCGTTGAATAGCGGGGTAACAGATACGCAGTATTTT	CASSLPLNSGVTDTQYF	TRBV28	TRBJ2-3	many	17	TRBD2
TGTGCCAGCAGTCCCACACCCAGGACAGGGTTAAGCTCCTACGAGCAGTACTTC	CASSPTPRTGLSSYEQYF	TRBV27	TRBJ2-7	few	18	TRBD1
TGTGCCAGCACCCCATCTCGACAGGGGCGTTCTGGAAACACCATATATTTT	CASTPSRQGRSGNTIYF	TRBV7-8	TRBJ1-3	many	17	TRBD1
TGTGCCAGCAGTGGGGTCACCATTAGCAATCAGCCCCAGCATTTT	CASSGVTISNQPQHF	TRBV6-1	TRBJ1-5	-	15	-
TGTGCCGCGGGGACAGGGATCTTCAATCAGCCCCAGCATTTT	CAAGTGIFNQPQHF	TRBV6-1	TRBJ1-5	-	14	TRBD1
TGTGCCAGCAATCTGGACAGGGAGACCGAGCAGTACTTC	CASNLDRETEQYF	TRBV6-5	TRBJ2-7	many	13	TRBD1
TGTGCCAGCAGTTTTCGGGGCACCGGTGGGGTCGGGCAGTACTTC	CASSFRGTGGVGQYF	TRBV12-3/TRBV12-4	TRBJ2-7	many	15	-
TGTGCCAGCAGCCAACAGTCCCCTAGCACAGATACGCAGTATTTT	CASSQQSPSTDTQYF	TRBV3-1	TRBJ2-3	many	15	-
TGTGCCAGCAGTGAAGGGGGGCTGGGAGCTTTCTTT	CASSEGGLGAFF	TRBV6-1	TRBJ1-1	few	12	-
TGTGCCAGCAGTGAAAGGGTTAGCAATCAGCCCCAGCATTTT	CASSERVSNQPQHF	TRBV2	TRBJ1-5	few	14	-
TGTGCCAGCAGCTTAAGGACGTTCACAGATACGCAGTATTTT	CASSLRTFTDTQYF	TRBV5-4	TRBJ2-3	few	14	-
TGTGCCAGCAGAGGGGGGGTGGACACAGATACGCAGTATTTT	CASRGGVDTDTQYF	TRBV2	TRBJ2-3	-	14	-
TGTGCCAGCAGCTTAGCCTTTGAGCAGTTCTTC	CASSLAFEQFF	TRBV7-2	TRBJ2-1	-	11	-
TGCGCCAGCAGCGCCGGAGGAGCGGTCTATGGCTACACCTTC	CASSAGGAVYGYTF	TRBV5-1	TRBJ1-2	few	14	-
TGTGCCAGCAGCTTAGCGCGCCTTGAAAAACTGTTTTTT	CASSLARLEKLFF	TRBV7-2	TRBJ1-4	-	13	-
TGCAGTGCTAGTCATACGGGGGGACTAGCGGAAAATGAGCAGTTCTTC	CSASHTGGLAENEQFF	TRBV20-1	TRBJ2-1	many	16	TRBD2
TGTGCCAGTAGTATTCTCGGGACAGGGAGAGGCTACACCTTC	CASSILGTGRGYTF	TRBV19	TRBJ1-2	-	14	TRBD1
TGCAGTGCTAGAGATTCCGAGTTTGGAAACACCATATATTTT	CSARDSEFGNTIYF	TRBV20-1	TRBJ1-3	few	14	-